This is a list of T cell receptor beta chains from one sample in a study of blood T cell repertoires in COVID-19. Sequenced by immunoSEQ multiplex PCR; TCRdb stores in-frame clones only, minus some. The sample holds roughly 250,000 clones, approximately 85% seen once. Material: peripheral blood. These receptor sequences come from an older woman with active or convalescent COVID-19. Both conserved end residues are part of each CDR3. The D gene is left open where the match is weak. Size is stated for part of the rows, as once, few or many counts, or as a class when the clone is expanded.

v_call	j_call	clone_size	d_call	cdr3_nt	cdr3_aa
TRBV18	TRBJ1-1	.	TRBD1	TGTGCCAGCTCACCTTTGACAGGGTACGGGGGCGCTGAAGCTTTCTTT	CASSPLTGYGGAEAFF
TRBV28	TRBJ1-1	.	.	TGTGCCAGCAGTGGCTCTGACAGCATGAACACTGAAGCTTTCTTT	CASSGSDSMNTEAFF
TRBV3-1/TRBV3-2	TRBJ1-2	.	.	TGTGCCAGCAGCCAAGATTTCGGGGGGACGAGGGGCTACACCTTC	CASSQDFGGTRGYTF
TRBV29-1	TRBJ1-1	.	TRBD1	TGCAGCGTACGTACAGGGGACACTGAAGCTTTCTTT	CSVRTGDTEAFF
TRBV5-1	TRBJ1-2	.	.	TGCGCCAGCAGCCAGGATCAGCACTATGGCTACACCTTC	CASSQDQHYGYTF
TRBV21-1	TRBJ1-5	few	.	TGTGCCAGCAAAACAGGGTTCGGCAATCAGCCCCAGCATTTT	CASKTGFGNQPQHF
TRBV27	TRBJ2-7	.	TRBD1	TGTGCCAGCAGTTTATTGACAGGGACGGTCTACGAGCAGTACTTC	CASSLLTGTVYEQYF
TRBV3-1/TRBV3-2	TRBJ1-2	few	TRBD1	TGTGCCAGCAGCCACCGGGGGACAGGGAACTATGGCTACACCTTC	CASSHRGTGNYGYTF
TRBV30	TRBJ1-2	.	.	TGTGCCTGGAGTATCCATTCGGGCTATGGCTACACCTTC	CAWSIHSGYGYTF
TRBV5-5	TRBJ2-5	.	TRBD1	TGTGCCAGCAGCTTACAGGGGGCGCGTGGGGAGACCCAGTACTTC	CASSLQGARGETQYF
TRBV30	TRBJ2-3	.	TRBD2	TGTGCCTGGAGTCCCGGACTAGCGGGGGGCACAGATACGCAGTATTTT	CAWSPGLAGGTDTQYF
TRBV20-1	TRBJ1-2	once	.	TGCAGTGCGAGGGACTATGGCTACACCTTC	CSARDYGYTF
TRBV2	TRBJ1-5	few	.	TGTGCCAGCAGGGCGGCGGTTCATAGCAATCAGCCCCAGCATTTT	CASRAAVHSNQPQHF
TRBV2	TRBJ1-6	.	.	TGTGCCAGCAGTCTAAGGGAGATTAACAATAATTCACCCCTCCACTTT	CASSLREINNNSPLHF
TRBV28	TRBJ1-2	.	.	TGTGCCAGCAGTTTAGCCGGGACTAACTATGGCTACACCTTC	CASSLAGTNYGYTF
TRBV5-8	TRBJ1-4	.	.	TGTGCCAGCAGCTACGGACAGTCAACTAATGAAAAACTGTTTTTT	CASSYGQSTNEKLFF
TRBV5-6	TRBJ2-2	.	TRBD1	TGTGCCAGCAGCTCACCGGGACAGGGGAGCACCGGGGAGCTGTTTTTT	CASSSPGQGSTGELFF
TRBV5-1	TRBJ1-3	.	.	TGCGCCAGCAGCTTGGAGCCACAGGGTAATGGAAACACCATATATTTT	CASSLEPQGNGNTIYF
TRBV3-1/TRBV3-2	TRBJ2-1	.	.	TGTGCCAGCCGGTTGGGGGGTTCGGCCTACAATGAGCAGTTCTTC	CASRLGGSAYNEQFF
TRBV18	TRBJ1-1	.	TRBD1	TGTGCCAGCTCCCCCCCTGAACAGGGGAATAAGTACACTGAAGCTTTCTTT	CASSPPEQGNKYTEAFF
TRBV7-8	TRBJ1-5	.	.	TGTGCCAGCAGCTTAGCGTTTGCCCGGGGGAATCAGCCCCAGCATTTT	CASSLAFARGNQPQHF
TRBV6-1	TRBJ2-3	.	.	TGTGCCAGCAGTGAAGTTGGGGGGGCGCGTGTCACAGATACGCAGTATTTT	CASSEVGGARVTDTQYF
TRBV10-3	TRBJ1-2	once	TRBD1	TGTGCCACCTTAGGACAGGGTCAAGGCTACACCTTC	CATLGQGQGYTF
TRBV7-3	TRBJ1-2	.	TRBD1	TGTGCCAGCAGCCAACGACAGGGTATGGGCTACACCTTC	CASSQRQGMGYTF
TRBV19	TRBJ2-2	few	.	TGTGCCAGTAACAAAAGAAACACCGGGGAGCTGTTTTTT	CASNKRNTGELFF
TRBV6-5	TRBJ1-3	.	.	TGTGCCAGCAGTCGAGGACATAACTCTGGAAACACCATATATTTT	CASSRGHNSGNTIYF
TRBV6-5	TRBJ1-5	few	TRBD1	TGTGCCAGCAGGACACAGGGGGCCGCTCAGCCCCAGCATTTT	CASRTQGAAQPQHF
TRBV14	TRBJ1-2	.	TRBD1	TGTGCCAGCAGCCAAGCGCGATCGACAGGGCAAGGCTACACCTTC	CASSQARSTGQGYTF
TRBV7-3	TRBJ1-1	.	.	TGTGCCAGCACCACCCAAGAGATAGGGGTCACTGAAGCTTTCTTT	CASTTQEIGVTEAFF
TRBV14	TRBJ2-1	few	TRBD2	TGTGCCAGCAGCCAAGCTCGAGCGGGGGCCCAGTTCTTC	CASSQARAGAQFF
TRBV15	TRBJ2-7	.	TRBD2	TGTGCCACCAGCAGAGTGCCTAGCGGGGGCTACGAGCAGTACTTC	CATSRVPSGGYEQYF
TRBV19	TRBJ1-1	.	TRBD1	TGTGCCAGTAGGGTGACAGGGGGCGGCACTGAAGCTTTCTTT	CASRVTGGGTEAFF
TRBV7-3	TRBJ2-2	.	TRBD2	TGTGCCAGCAGCCTCCGACTAGCGGGGGCCGACACCGGGGAGCTGTTTTTT	CASSLRLAGADTGELFF
TRBV2	TRBJ1-6	.	.	TGTGCCAGCAGTGAAGGTGCACACCATAATTCACCCCTCCACTTT	CASSEGAHHNSPLHF
TRBV7-2	TRBJ1-1	.	.	TGTGCCAGCAGCTTGGGGCAGAACACTGAAGCTTTCTTT	CASSLGQNTEAFF
TRBV7-2	TRBJ1-6	.	TRBD1	TGTGCCAGCAGCTTCCACAGGGGAAGATCACCCCTCCACTTT	CASSFHRGRSPLHF
TRBV29-1	TRBJ2-1	.	.	TGCAGCGTGGAGGGACAGTCCCTGAGGTGGCAGTTCTTC	CSVEGQSLRWQFF
TRBV10-3	TRBJ1-1	.	TRBD1	TGTGCCATCGGGGGACAGTTGAACACTGAAGCTTTCTTT	CAIGGQLNTEAFF
TRBV18	TRBJ1-5	.	.	TGTGCCAGCTCACCACGGGGCAGCAATCAGCCCCAGCATTTT	CASSPRGSNQPQHF
TRBV6-5	TRBJ2-5	.	TRBD1	TGTGCCAGCAGTTATCCACAGGGGGGCGGAGAGACCCAGTACTTC	CASSYPQGGGETQYF
TRBV18	TRBJ2-7	.	.	TGTGCCAGCGCACGCGGGGCTTGGTCCTACGAGCAGTACTTC	CASARGAWSYEQYF
TRBV18	TRBJ1-5	.	TRBD1	TGTGCCAGCTCAACAGGGGACAATCAGCCCCAGCATTTT	CASSTGDNQPQHF
TRBV6-1	TRBJ2-1	once	TRBD2	TGTGCCAGCAGTGAACAAACTCCGGGACTAGCAGCCTACAATGAGCAGTTCTTC	CASSEQTPGLAAYNEQFF
TRBV11-2	TRBJ1-6	.	TRBD1	TGTGCCAGCAGCTTAGAGGGACAGCCGTATAATTCACCCCTCCACTTT	CASSLEGQPYNSPLHF